The 20 T cell receptor beta chains below were found in one sample sequenced in a study of blood T cell repertoires in COVID-19 (dated by TCRdb to 2020 to 2021). The receptor library was made with the immunoSEQ multiplex PCR assay. TCRdb retrieved this table from immuneACCESS and kept in-frame rearrangements only. Not all clones are present; in checked studies, unresolved V genes account for under half, and no reason is known for the remainder. The sample has around 150,000 clones on record, roughly 89% of them singletons. The top ten hold 5% to 6% of the sample. Sequencing was performed on peripheral blood. Receptors were obtained from a human donor in a cohort sampled during active COVID-19.

As for this clone: Because the CDR3 is missing its conserved closing phenylalanine or tryptophan, this is likely a read error. No DNA is shown, since the ends of the CDR3 on it are uncertain; the CDR3 is the one TCRdb lists. V is TRBV9 and J is TRBJ2-7; the DNA was not compared with TRBD1, the D call given in the table. Including both end residues, the CDR3 is 10 amino acids long. CDR1 and CDR2 from the germline V gene are SGDLS and YYNGEE. CDR3 protein: CACQKDRKSD.

The gene calls are TRBV5-1 and TRBJ2-7; possibly TRBD2 for D (6 bases). Germline values: CDR1 SGHRS, CDR2 YFSETQ. The CDR3 spans 13 residues. Trimming removed 0 bases from V and 7 bases from J, with 11 bases in between. The CDR3 protein is CASSLDGTPEQYF. The DNA for the CDR3 is TGCGCCAGCAGCTTGGATGGGACTCCTGAGCAGTACTTC.

The V call is TRBV6-5, the J call TRBJ1-2; 10 nucleotides agree with TRBD1. CDR3 length: 15 amino acids. Trimming cost V 7 bases and J 8 bases; bases outside gene matches: 13. Germline CDR1 reads MNHEY; CDR2 reads SVGAGI. For the CDR3, the DNA is TGTGCCAGCACAGGCCGGACAGGGGGGTTGGAGGGCTACACCTTC. Its protein product is CASTGRTGGLEGYTF.

V usage is TRBV7-2 and J usage is TRBJ1-2, with a weak D call TRBD1 (6 bases). The CDR3 totals 15 residues. Germline-derived CDR1 and CDR2 are SGHTA and FQGNSA. V gave up 4 bases and J gave up 8 bases, with 20 bases separating them. CDR3 sequence reads: CASSYTWTALGGYTF. As DNA, the CDR3 is TGTGCCAGCAGCTACACTTGGACAGCTCTGGGAGGCTACACCTTC.

This chain uses TRBV7-4 with TRBJ1-2; 7 nucleotides align to TRBD1. V lost 0 bases to trimming and J lost 5 bases; unmatched junction nucleotides: 6. Germline V CDR1 and CDR2: SGHVT, SQSDAQ. The CDR3 is made up of 15 amino acids. CDR3: CASSLAQGMWYGYTF. CDR3 coding DNA: TGTGCCAGCAGCTTAGCACAGGGGATGTGGTATGGCTACACCTTC. The variable domain in full, with the rest retrieved from reference TRBV7-4 and TRBJ1-2, is GAGVSQSPRYKVAKRGRDVALRCDSISGHVTLYWYRQTLGQGSEVLTYSQSDAQRDKSGRPSGRFSAERPERSVSTLKIQRTEQGDSAVYLCASSLAQGMWYGYTFGSGTRLTVV.

This clone was seen many times. The chain uses TRBV9 and TRBJ2-7, with D maybe TRBD2 (5 bases). The CDR3 runs to 13 residues. V was cut by 3 bases and J by 7 bases, with 14 bases left in between. From germline, CDR1 is SGDLS and CDR2 YYNGEE. The CDR3 region is CASSAPTSGEQYF. CDR3 bases: TGTGCCAGCAGCGCTCCAACCTCGGGAGAGCAGTACTTC.

The gene calls are TRBV6-6 and TRBJ1-4, with D uncertain. Germline CDR1 reads MNHNY; CDR2 reads SVGAGI (reference sequence). The CDR3 spans 11 residues. V was shortened by 5 bases and J by 10 bases, with 8 bases between the two germline ends. CDR3 region: CASSPSRKLFF. The CDR3 DNA is TGTGCCAGCAGTCCCTCTCGAAAACTGTTTTTT.

The chain couples TRBV4-3 to TRBJ2-2, with TRBD2 matching over 10 bases. The length of the CDR3 is 17 residues. V shed 0 bases and J 7 bases; nucleotides not matched to a gene: 8. Germline CDR1 LGHNA, CDR2 YSLEER. The CDR3 protein is CASSQEGSGGFHGELFF. The CDR3 DNA reads as TGCGCCAGCAGCCAAGAGGGTAGCGGGGGGTTCCACGGGGAGCTGTTTTTT.

The J gene is TRBJ2-7, the V gene TRBV20-1; 12 nucleotides line up with TRBD1. This CDR3 is built from 14 residues. Germline assignment: CDR1 DFQATT and CDR2 SNEGSKA (reference sequence). The V gene end was trimmed by 3 bases and the J gene end by 6 bases; junction bases not matched to a gene: 6. The CDR3 DNA is TGCAGTGCTAGTGGGGACAGGGGGCTCGGCGAGCAGTACTTC. It encodes CSASGDRGLGEQYF.

The chain uses TRBV5-4 and TRBJ2-3; a weak D match, TRBD1 (6 bases). This CDR3 region has 16 residues. V was trimmed by 0 bases and J by 3 bases, leaving 14 bases between them. CDR1 and CDR2 (germline): SGHNT, YYREEE (reference sequence). The CDR3 spells CASSLGGPSQTDTQYF. The DNA of the CDR3 is TGTGCCAGCAGCTTGGGGGGGCCGTCACAAACAGATACGCAGTATTTT.

This chain connects TRBV6-5 to TRBJ2-7; 11 bases fit TRBD2. The V gene end was trimmed by 6 bases and the J gene end by 3 bases; junction bases not matched to a gene: 7. The CDR3 length is 15 residues. The germline gives CDR1 MNHEY, CDR2 SVGAGI. This CDR3 is CASRIAGGNFYEQYF. CDR3 in DNA: TGTGCCAGCAGGATAGCGGGAGGGAACTTCTACGAGCAGTACTTC.

Written as DNA, the CDR3 is TGTGCCACCAGCAGGGGACTAGCGGTTAGCTCTGGGGCCAACGTCCTGACTTTC. This encodes CATSRGLAVSSGANVLTF. This chain uses TRBV15 with TRBJ2-6; 11 nucleotides match TRBD2. Germline lookup yields CDR1 LNHNV and CDR2 YYDKDF (reference sequence). V shed 3 bases and J 0 bases; nucleotides not matched to a gene: 4. This CDR3 contains 18 residues.

This clone was detected a few times. The V gene is TRBV7-9, the J gene TRBJ1-4, with D unresolved. The germline CDR1 and CDR2 sequences are SEHNR and FQNEAQ (reference sequence). The CDR3 is made up of 12 amino acids. Trimming removed 3 bases at V and 6 bases at J, with 5 bases between. CDR3 sequence reads: CASSLGDEKLFF. The CDR3, as DNA: TGTGCCAGCAGCTTGGGAGATGAAAAACTGTTTTTT.

The J gene is TRBJ1-4, the V gene TRBV29-1; D not certain. V gave up 6 bases and J gave up 2 bases, with 10 bases separating them. The CDR3 contains 13 residues. The germline gives CDR1 SQVTM, CDR2 ANQGSEA. In DNA, the CDR3 is TGCAGCGTCGGAGGCGGGACTAATGAAAAACTGTTTTTT. Translation: CSVGGGTNEKLFF.

The J gene is TRBJ2-7, the V gene TRBV7-3, with 9 bases matching TRBD1. This CDR3 contains 15 residues. Germline loops: CDR1 SGHTA, CDR2 FQGTGA. V lost 2 bases, J lost 5 bases, and 7 bases stayed unmatched. CDR3 in amino acids: CASSLGDRDIDEQYF. The CDR3 nucleotides read TGTGCCAGCAGCTTAGGGGACAGGGACATCGACGAGCAGTACTTC.

The chain is built from TRBV21-1 and TRBJ2-7; TRBD1 was called by the table and not checked on the DNA. TRBV21-1 is a documented pseudogene. This CDR3 is built from 15 residues. The CDR3 DNA sequence: TGTGCCAGCAGCTCCCGAGCAGCCAGGGCATACGAGCAGTACTTC. This codes for CASSSRAARAYEQYF.

The chain has TRBV5-1 and TRBJ2-7; a weak D match, TRBD2 (6 bases). Trimming took 0 bases from V and 2 from J, leaving 15 bases between them. Looked up from germline, CDR1 is SGHRS and CDR2 is YFSETQ. This CDR3 is 16 amino acids long. The CDR3 DNA is TGCGCCAGCAGCTTGGTTGGAGGGAGCGGCCCCTACGAGCAGTACTTC. It is translated as CASSLVGGSGPYEQYF.

The V and J genes are TRBV11-2 and TRBJ1-6, with D possibly TRBD1 on 5 matching bases. Trimming shortened V by 2 bases and J by 10 bases, and 27 bases separated the two germline ends. Germline assignment: CDR1 SGHAT and CDR2 FQNNGV. The CDR3 extends over 19 amino acids. The DNA for the CDR3 is TGTGCCAGCAGCTTACTCCTACCCCGGTGGGGGGAGGTACGATCACCCCTCCACTTT. As protein: CASSLLLPRWGEVRSPLHF.

This chain links TRBV4-1 with TRBJ2-1; TRBD2 agrees at 11 bases. The CDR3 is made up of 16 amino acids. Germline loops: CDR1 MGHRA, CDR2 YSYEKL. The ends lost 1 base at V and 2 bases at J; junction bases unmatched: 1. For the CDR3, the DNA is TGCGCCAGCAGCCAAGGGACTAGCGGGCCCTACAATGAGCAGTTCTTC. Translation: CASSQGTSGPYNEQFF.

V and J are TRBV30 and TRBJ1-4; TRBD1 aligns across 7 bases. Germline CDR1 GTSNPN, CDR2 SVGIG (reference sequence). The CDR3 runs to 13 residues. The junction had 6 bases not matched to a gene; V was cut back by 8 bases and J by 3 bases. The DNA for the CDR3 is TGTGCCGGCGACAGGGCTCCTAATGAAAAACTGTTTTTT. Its protein is CAGDRAPNEKLFF.